This T cell receptor (beta chain) was recorded in a study of B cell selection in AIRE deficiency. Study-wide results and limits: Shared Treg sequences were biased toward short CDR3s with few non-templated nucleotide insertions.

The regulatory T cell sort gate was CD4+CD25hiCD127low/negative. To note about this clone: Its antigen is as yet unknown. One end of the junction varies from germline; a read error may be responsible.

Produced via immunoSEQ multiplex PCR; TCRdb's table is partial and in-frame only. The sample records about 21,000 clones, 94% being singletons. The CDR3 loop spans 15 amino acids. Looked up from germline, CDR1 is ENHRY and CDR2 is SYGVKD. This rearrangement joins TRBV10-3 to TRBJ1-1; D is undetermined. The TCR was taken from a human donor with AIRE deficiency. The sequencing sample was made of Tregs sorted from PBMCs. CDR3 DNA: TGTGCCATCAGTGAGAAGCGGATGGCGAACGCTGAAGCTTTCTTT. It is translated as CAISEKRMANAEAFF.